Detailed here is one T cell receptor beta chain. Its antigen is unknown. The data originate from a study of T-cell memory formation after mild COVID-19. Study-wide results and limits: CD4/CD8 balance characterized clones contracting day 15 to 85, and CD4+ skew characterized later expanders.

The CDR3 extends over 14 amino acids. Trimming left V 3 bases short and J 3 bases short, with 9 bases between. TCRdb fed the 5' RACE reads into MiXCR, producing one record per CDR3 protein. The data contain around 150,000 distinct CDR3 sequences, under 14% of them singletons. The sample consisted of PBMCs or a T cell subset sorted from them (not recorded which). The clonotype was recovered from a man younger than 30 who had mild COVID-19 (a few samples of this study predate the infection). Cell type and time point are not known. The rearrangement uses TRBV12-3 or TRBV12-4 and TRBJ1-5, with D tentatively TRBD1 (6 bases). CDR3 sequence reads: CASSFGTPNQPQHF. CDR3 in DNA: TGTGCCAGCAGTTTTGGGACACCCAATCAGCCCCAGCATTTT.